These 27 T cell receptor beta chains were all obtained from the same sample, sequenced in a study of T cells in localized non-small cell lung cancer. The protocol was immunoSEQ multiplex PCR, while the TCRdb copy is restricted to in-frame clones and leaves out a portion. The sample shows around 70,000 clones, 84% of them seen only once. The specimen comprised peripheral blood, sampled before any cancer treatment. The source of these receptors is a female donor over 55 with stage I lung adenocarcinoma.

This sequence joins TRBV6-1 and TRBJ2-1; 16 positions agree with TRBD2. Germline CDR1 MNHNS, CDR2 SASEGT. The V gene end was trimmed by 3 bases and the J gene end by 14 bases; junction bases not matched to a gene: 7. There are 15 residues in the CDR3. For the CDR3, the DNA is TGTGCCAGCAGTGACATGGGACTAGCGGGGGGGCTGGAGTTCTTC. It yields the protein CASSDMGLAGGLEFF.

The CDR3 sequence is CASSYPTSGIYEQFF. The CDR3 coding sequence is TGCGCCAGCAGCTACCCGACTAGCGGGATCTATGAGCAGTTCTTC. This chain links TRBV5-1 with TRBJ2-1; TRBD2 matches at 11 bases. The CDR3 runs to 15 residues. Trimming cost V 3 bases and J 8 bases; bases outside gene matches: 7. Germline values: CDR1 SGHRS, CDR2 YFSETQ. Supplemented by reference TRBV5-1 and TRBJ2-1, the full variable domain reads KAGVTQTPRYLIKTRGQQVTLSCSPISGHRSVSWYQQTPGQGLQFLFEYFSETQRNKGNFPGRFSGRQFSNSRSEMNVSTLELGDSALYLCASSYPTSGIYEQFFGPGTRLTVL.

J is TRBJ1-2 and V is TRBV6-4, with 10 bases fitting TRBD1. The CDR3 spans 14 residues. Germline CDR1 is MRHNA and CDR2 is SNTAGT. Trimming cost V 3 bases and J 3 bases; bases outside gene matches: 1. CDR3: CASSEGTGDYGYTF. DNA of the CDR3: TGTGCCAGCAGTGAGGGGACAGGGGACTATGGCTACACCTTC.

The chain joins TRBV7-9 to TRBJ2-7; maybe TRBD1 (5 bases). V was cut by 4 bases and J by 6 bases, with 16 bases left in between. Germline assignment: CDR1 SEHNR and CDR2 FQNEAQ (reference sequence). The CDR3 runs 14 residues. The CDR3 sequence: CASSWGSGKSEQYF. The CDR3 nucleotides are TGTGCCAGCAGCTGGGGATCAGGGAAGTCCGAGCAGTACTTC.

This chain links TRBV4-2 with TRBJ1-2; 8 bases align to TRBD1. The CDR3 is made up of 15 amino acids. Germline V gives CDR1 LGHNA, CDR2 YNFKEQ. The ends lost 4 bases at V and 8 bases at J; junction bases unmatched: 12. The CDR3 spells CASSLHSDRGYGYTF. CDR3 in DNA: TGTGCCAGCAGCCTTCACTCAGACAGGGGTTACGGCTACACCTTC.

The chain employs TRBV2 and TRBJ1-6, with D unclear. From germline, CDR1 is SNHLY and CDR2 FYNNEI. Trimming stripped 5 bases from V and 0 bases from J, with 17 bases between. The CDR3 extends over 18 amino acids. CDR3 nucleotide sequence: TGTGCCAGCAGTCTTTCCGGACCAAAGAGCTCCTATAATTCACCCCTCCACTTT. It encodes CASSLSGPKSSYNSPLHF.

This clone was recorded once. The V and J genes are TRBV11-2 and TRBJ1-3, with D unresolved. The CDR3 runs to 16 residues. Trimming took 5 bases from V and 0 from J, leaving 14 bases between them. In germline, CDR1 is SGHAT, CDR2 FQNNGV. DNA of the CDR3: TGTGCCAGCAGCCCTCAATCTCCAGCCTCTGGAAACACCATATATTTT. Translated: CASSPQSPASGNTIYF.

This clone was recorded only once. The rearrangement joins TRBV19 to TRBJ1-1, with D tentatively TRBD1 (5 bases). In germline, CDR1 is LNHDA, CDR2 SQIVND (reference sequence). Trimming took 4 bases from V and 0 from J, leaving 12 bases between them. CDR3 size: 15 residues. The CDR3: CASSNDRRLNTEAFF. CDR3 nucleotides: TGTGCCAGTAGTAACGACAGAAGACTGAACACTGAAGCTTTCTTT. Full variable domain (missing parts from reference TRBV19 and TRBJ1-1): DGGITQSPKYLFRKEGQNVTLSCEQNLNHDAMYWYRQDPGQGLRLIYYSQIVNDFQKGDIAEGYSVSREKKESFPLTVTSAQKNPTAFYLCASSNDRRLNTEAFFGQGTRLTVV.

This clone was picked up one time. The chain carries TRBV2 and TRBJ1-1; perhaps TRBD1 as D (5 bases). CDR3 length: 14 amino acids. CDR1 is SNHLY, CDR2 FYNNEI, per germline. V was pared by 4 bases and J by 4 bases, with 13 bases between. The CDR3 DNA reads as TGTGCCAGCAGTGGCGCAGGGAGGGGCACTGAAGCTTTCTTT. Residues: CASSGAGRGTEAFF.

The V and J genes are TRBV29-1 and TRBJ2-2, with 14 bases matching TRBD2. CDR3 length: 15 residues. The V segment lost 7 bases and the J segment 4 bases; nucleotides outside the gene matches: 5. Per germline, CDR1 SQVTM and CDR2 ANQGSEA. The CDR3 region has the DNA TGCAGCGCCCGGGGACTAGCGGGAGTCACCGGGGAGCTGTTTTTT. Amino acid sequence: CSARGLAGVTGELFF.

CDR3 residues: CASSPPGQGTDTQYF. CDR3 in DNA: TGTGCCAGCTCACCTCCGGGACAGGGAACAGATACGCAGTATTTT. The genes are TRBV18 and TRBJ2-3; TRBD1 agrees at 9 bases. Germline V gene data show CDR1 as KGHSH and CDR2 as LQKENI. Unmatched junction bases numbered 4, after V lost 3 bases and J lost 3 bases. This CDR3 region has 15 residues.

The chain combines TRBV11-1 with TRBJ2-1, with TRBD2 identical over 9 bases. The ends lost 9 bases at V and 10 bases at J; junction bases unmatched: 10. The length of the CDR3 is 13 residues. Germline loops: CDR1 SGHAT, CDR2 FQDESV (reference sequence). CDR3 loop: CASSGSPGGEQFF. CDR3 bases: TGTGCCAGTAGCGGGAGCCCTGGTGGCGAGCAGTTCTTC. The full variable domain, its missing parts supplied by reference TRBV11-1 and TRBJ2-1, is EAEVAQSPRYKITEKSQAVAFWCDPISGHATLYWYRQILGQGPELLVQFQDESVVDDSQLPKDRFSAERLKGVDSTLKIQPAELGDSAMYLCASSGSPGGEQFFGPGTRLTVL.

The genes are TRBV4-3 and TRBJ1-5, with 8 bases matching TRBD1. CDR1 and CDR2 from the germline V gene are LGHNA and YSLEER. Germline trimming cut 3 bases from V and 4 bases from J; bases unmatched to any gene: 8. CDR3 size: 16 residues. The CDR3 region is CASSQVRTGRNQPQHF. The DNA of the CDR3 is TGCGCCAGCAGCCAGGTCCGGACAGGGCGTAATCAGCCCCAGCATTTT.

The genes are TRBV28 and TRBJ1-5, with D unresolved. Germline CDR1 reads MDHEN; CDR2 reads SYDVKM. V dropped 1 base and J dropped 4 bases, with 8 bases sitting between them. The CDR3 extends over 14 amino acids. The CDR3 loop reads CASSLFRLNQPQHF. CDR3 bases: TGTGCCAGCAGTTTATTCCGTCTGAATCAGCCCCAGCATTTT.

For the CDR3, the DNA is TGCGCCAGCAGCTTCGGACAGGGCGGCCCAGATACGCAGTATTTT. Protein product: CASSFGQGGPDTQYF. The V and J genes are TRBV5-1 and TRBJ2-3; 8 bases map to TRBD1. After removal of 2 bases from V and 4 bases from J, the junction contained 6 bases not matched to a gene. The germline gives CDR1 SGHRS, CDR2 YFSETQ. This CDR3 has 15 residues.

This clone has just a few counts. The gene calls are TRBV7-2 and TRBJ2-2; no clear D gene. V gave up 5 bases and J gave up 0 bases, with 10 bases separating them. The CDR3 totals 15 residues. Germline CDR1 reads SGHTA; CDR2 reads FQGNSA. The DNA of the CDR3 is TGTGCCAGCAGCCCTAGGAACGCGAACACCGGGGAGCTGTTTTTT. This translates into CASSPRNANTGELFF. Filled out from reference TRBV7-2 and TRBJ2-2, the complete variable domain reads GAGVSQSPSNKVTEKGKDVELRCDPISGHTALYWYRQSLGQGLEFLIYFQGNSAPDKSGLPSDRFSAERTGGSVSTLTIQRTQQEDSAVYLCASSPRNANTGELFFGEGSRLTVL.

This chain connects TRBV5-1 to TRBJ2-3; D might be TRBD1 or TRBD2, each matching 5 bases. Germline CDR1 is SGHRS and CDR2 is YFSETQ. The V end lost 4 bases, the J end lost 2 bases, and 17 bases lay between the germline ends. This CDR3 region has 16 residues. The CDR3 coding sequence is TGCGCCAGCAGCGGTGGGACCACTATACTCACAGATACGCAGTATTTT. Its translation: CASSGGTTILTDTQYF.

The V gene is TRBV19, the J gene TRBJ2-1, with 7 bases fitting TRBD1. V was clipped by 3 bases and J by 9 bases; unmatched bases: 5. The CDR3 is 13 residues long. Germline V gene data show CDR1 as LNHDA and CDR2 as SQIVND (reference sequence). CDR3 DNA: TGTGCCAGTAGTATTGGGACAGTGGGTGAGCAGTTCTTC. It specifies CASSIGTVGEQFF.

J is TRBJ1-2 and V is TRBV6-6; weak D call: TRBD1 (5 bases). This CDR3 has 13 amino acids. Trimming removed 5 bases from V and 5 bases from J, with 12 bases in between. Germline CDR1 reads MNHNY; CDR2 reads SVGAGI (reference sequence). The CDR3 is CASSEQGVYGYTF. CDR3 DNA: TGTGCCAGCAGTGAGCAGGGAGTTTATGGCTACACCTTC.

This clone was picked up many times. This chain uses TRBV19 with TRBJ1-2, with D possibly being TRBD1 (6 bases). CDR1 is LNHDA and CDR2 is SQIVND in the germline V gene (reference sequence). V dropped 8 bases and J dropped 5 bases, with 12 bases sitting between them. The CDR3 is made up of 12 amino acids. CDR3 in DNA: TGTGCCAGTCGGACAGACAGATATGGCTACACCTTC. Translated, it gives CASRTDRYGYTF.

This sequence joins TRBV6-7 and TRBJ1-6; D is uncertain. TRBV6-7 is noted as an ORF with a role that remains uncertain. The CDR3 loop spans 16 amino acids. Trimming shortened V by 4 bases and J by 0 bases, and 10 bases separated the two germline ends. In DNA, the CDR3 is TGTGCCAGCAGTTTTAGTAGGAGCTCCTATAATTCACCCCTCCACTTT. This sequence encodes CASSFSRSSYNSPLHF.

This sequence joins TRBV6-1 and TRBJ1-2; no reliable D call. The V end lost 0 bases, the J end lost 9 bases, and 14 bases lay between the germline ends. Germline values: CDR1 MNHNS, CDR2 SASEGT. The CDR3 contains 14 residues. CDR3: CASSEARSSGSYTF. CDR3 nucleotide sequence: TGTGCCAGCAGTGAAGCAAGGTCCAGCGGAAGCTACACCTTC.

This clone was picked up a small number of times. The same CDR3 is also encoded by other DNA sequences in this sample. The chain employs TRBV18 and TRBJ1-1, with D possibly TRBD1 on 5 matching bases. The CDR3 covers 13 residues. Trimming removed 0 bases at V and 7 bases at J, with 9 bases between. The germline CDR1 and CDR2 sequences are KGHSH and LQKENI. The CDR3 region has the DNA TGTGCCAGCTCACCACCAGCGAGGGGTGAAGCTTTCTTT. It yields the protein CASSPPARGEAFF.

This rearrangement joins TRBV25-1 to TRBJ2-7; 8 bases map to TRBD2. Germline values: CDR1 MGHDK, CDR2 SYGVNS. J gave up 3 bases and V 5 bases, and 9 bases lay outside the gene matches. The CDR3 is made up of 15 amino acids. CDR3 in DNA: TGTGCCAGCAGTTATTTTGCGGGGGGCTACTACGAGCAGTACTTC. Protein product: CASSYFAGGYYEQYF.

The chain combines TRBV5-1 with TRBJ2-7; tentatively, D is TRBD1 or TRBD2 (5 bases each). The germline V gene has CDR1 SGHRS and CDR2 YFSETQ. Trimming removed 0 bases at V and 2 bases at J, with 18 bases between. The CDR3 is 17 amino acids. Written as DNA, the CDR3 is TGCGCCAGCAGCTTGGCCTTGAATTGGGACGCAGCCTACGAGCAGTACTTC. This encodes CASSLALNWDAAYEQYF.

J is TRBJ2-2 and V is TRBV18; 10 positions match TRBD2. The CDR3 has 18 residues. V lost 2 bases to trimming and J lost 3 bases; unmatched junction nucleotides: 9. Germline V CDR1 and CDR2: KGHSH, LQKENI. The CDR3 DNA reads as TGTGCCAGCTCACCAATAACGCTAGCGGGAGTGGACACCGGGGAGCTGTTTTTT. It translates to CASSPITLAGVDTGELFF.

V and J are TRBV6-1 and TRBJ2-7; 7 positions match TRBD2. Germline assignment: CDR1 MNHNS and CDR2 SASEGT. There are 14 residues in the CDR3. J was trimmed by 1 base and V by 5 bases; bases with no gene match: 5. CDR3 region: CASSPPGGSYEQYF. The CDR3 DNA reads TGTGCCAGCAGTCCCCCGGGGGGTTCCTACGAGCAGTACTTC.